This T cell receptor beta chain was captured in a study of blood T cell repertoires in COVID-19. Study context: There were acute and convalescent COVID-19 samples, and they came from the United States, Italy and Spain. T cells, B-cell-depleted T cells, or PBMCs supplied cDNA or gDNA.

Data came from immunoSEQ multiplex PCR; TCRdb stores just in-frame clones and leaves some out. This table has tens of thousands of clones, around nine tenths appearing once. Trimming took 1 base from V and 4 from J, leaving 8 bases between them. Germline V CDR1 and CDR2: LNHDA, SQIVND (reference sequence). The CDR3 length is 14 residues. The sequence derives from a woman aged 45 to 65 with active or convalescent COVID-19. The sample comprised peripheral blood. V and J are TRBV19 and TRBJ1-5; no definite D call. The CDR3 reads CASSIVPLNQPQHF. CDR3 nucleotides: TGTGCCAGTAGTATAGTACCCCTAAATCAGCCCCAGCATTTT.